This is a list of T cell receptor beta chains from one sample in a study of prognosis after radiotherapy for stage I lung cancer. TCRdb re-called the multiplex PCR reads through MiXCR, storing one row per CDR3 protein. The sample records under 75,000 distinct CDR3 sequences, about 25% being singletons. Sequencing was performed on PBMCs, taken before or after stereotactic body radiation therapy (not recorded which). These receptors all come from a donor aged 50 or older with non-small cell lung cancer. Each CDR3 is given with its conserved first and last residue. A D gene is named only where the DNA matches it firmly. Size tells how often a clone was seen (once, few, many) or the class of an expanded clone, and some rows leave it out.

j_gene: TRBJ2-5; d_gene: TRBD1; v_gene: TRBV19; abundance: many; CDR3nt: TGTGCCAGTAGGGGACAGGGGCAACAAGAGACCCAGTACTTC; CDR3aa: CASRGQGQQETQYF
j_gene: TRBJ2-3; d_gene: -; v_gene: TRBV6-1; abundance: few; CDR3nt: TGTGCCAGCAGGAGCAAAGATACGCAGTATTTT; CDR3aa: CASRSKDTQYF
j_gene: TRBJ2-1; d_gene: -; v_gene: TRBV12-3/TRBV12-4; abundance: many; CDR3nt: TGTGCCAGCAGTCCGCGTCGCCGCGGCGATGAGCAGTTCTTC; CDR3aa: CASSPRRRGDEQFF
j_gene: TRBJ2-1; d_gene: -; v_gene: TRBV3-1; abundance: many; CDR3nt: TGTGCCAGCAGCCGGGGGGGCGGGCTATACAATGAGCAGTTCTTC; CDR3aa: CASSRGGGLYNEQFF
j_gene: TRBJ2-1; d_gene: TRBD2; v_gene: TRBV5-1; abundance: many; CDR3nt: TGCGCCAGCAGCTTGCAACTAGCGGGGAACAATGAGCAGTTCTTC; CDR3aa: CASSLQLAGNNEQFF
j_gene: TRBJ1-1; d_gene: -; v_gene: TRBV6-1; abundance: -; CDR3nt: TGTGCCAGCAGCCCCGACAGGCGTGGTTATGCTTTCTTT; CDR3aa: CASSPDRRGYAFF
j_gene: TRBJ2-1; d_gene: TRBD2; v_gene: TRBV20-1; abundance: many; CDR3nt: TGCAGTGCTAGGATGGGGGGGGTGAGGCAGTTCTTC; CDR3aa: CSARMGGVRQFF
j_gene: TRBJ2-7; d_gene: -; v_gene: TRBV5-4; abundance: many; CDR3nt: TGTGCCAGCAGCCCGGAAGGGGCCGGCTACGAGCAGTACTTC; CDR3aa: CASSPEGAGYEQYF
j_gene: TRBJ2-7; d_gene: -; v_gene: TRBV20-1; abundance: many; CDR3nt: TGCAGTGTCATGTCGGACACCCCGGGAGAGCAGTACTTC; CDR3aa: CSVMSDTPGEQYF
j_gene: TRBJ2-5; d_gene: TRBD2; v_gene: TRBV9; abundance: many; CDR3nt: TGTGCCAGCAGCGTAGCGGGGGGGTTTCAAGAGACCCAGTACTTC; CDR3aa: CASSVAGGFQETQYF
j_gene: TRBJ2-5; d_gene: -; v_gene: TRBV6-5; abundance: many; CDR3nt: TGTGCCAGCAGTTACTCGAAGGTCGGAGAGACCCAGTACTTC; CDR3aa: CASSYSKVGETQYF
j_gene: TRBJ2-7; d_gene: TRBD1; v_gene: TRBV20-1; abundance: many; CDR3nt: TGCAGTGCTAGCAGGGGGCCATACGAGCAGTACTTC; CDR3aa: CSASRGPYEQYF
j_gene: TRBJ1-4; d_gene: -; v_gene: TRBV7-2; abundance: many; CDR3nt: TGTGCCAGCAGCTTATCCTTGTCAGGCCGCGAAAAACTGTTTTTT; CDR3aa: CASSLSLSGREKLFF
j_gene: TRBJ2-7; d_gene: -; v_gene: TRBV28; abundance: -; CDR3nt: TGTGCCAGCAGCACGGGACGGGGAACCTACGAGAAGTACTTC; CDR3aa: CASSTGRGTYEKYF
j_gene: TRBJ2-7; d_gene: -; v_gene: TRBV7-2; abundance: many; CDR3nt: TGTGCCAGCAGCGTCCCGAGGGGCTACGAGCAGTACTTC; CDR3aa: CASSVPRGYEQYF
j_gene: TRBJ2-4; d_gene: TRBD1; v_gene: TRBV6-1; abundance: many; CDR3nt: TGTGCCAGCAGTGAAAGCCAGGGGGTTAAAAACATTCAGTACTTC; CDR3aa: CASSESQGVKNIQYF
j_gene: TRBJ1-5; d_gene: -; v_gene: TRBV30; abundance: many; CDR3nt: TGTGCCTGGAGCGGAGACAGCCCCAATCAGCCCCAGCATTTT; CDR3aa: CAWSGDSPNQPQHF
j_gene: TRBJ1-1; d_gene: -; v_gene: TRBV11-2; abundance: many; CDR3nt: TGTGCCAGCAGCTTAGTAGCAGGGAATGAAGCTTTCTTT; CDR3aa: CASSLVAGNEAFF
j_gene: TRBJ2-7; d_gene: TRBD1; v_gene: TRBV19; abundance: many; CDR3nt: TGTGCCAGTAGTATGGGACAGACCTACGAGCAGTACTTC; CDR3aa: CASSMGQTYEQYF
j_gene: TRBJ1-2; d_gene: TRBD1; v_gene: TRBV5-1; abundance: -; CDR3nt: TGCGCCAGCAGCACAGACAGGGGAGGCTACACCTTC; CDR3aa: CASSTDRGGYTF
j_gene: TRBJ1-3; d_gene: -; v_gene: TRBV20-1; abundance: many; CDR3nt: TGCAGTGCCAGACGGGGGGCTCCTGGAAACACCATATATTTT; CDR3aa: CSARRGAPGNTIYF
j_gene: TRBJ2-3; d_gene: -; v_gene: TRBV12-3/TRBV12-4; abundance: -; CDR3nt: TGTGCCAGCAGTGATACTAGAGGGGGCACAGATACGCAGTATTTT; CDR3aa: CASSDTRGGTDTQYF
j_gene: TRBJ1-1; d_gene: -; v_gene: TRBV7-9; abundance: -; CDR3nt: TGTGCCAGCAGCTTAGGGGGGGCGGGAGACACTGAAGCTTTCTTT; CDR3aa: CASSLGGAGDTEAFF
j_gene: TRBJ1-5; d_gene: -; v_gene: TRBV20-1; abundance: many; CDR3nt: TGCAGTGCTAGCCCGGAGGTTGGTCAGCCCCAGCATTTT; CDR3aa: CSASPEVGQPQHF
j_gene: TRBJ1-2; d_gene: -; v_gene: TRBV3-1; abundance: many; CDR3nt: TGTGCCAGCTCGGAAGGAGCCATAGTGACAGTCTATGGCTACACCTTC; CDR3aa: CASSEGAIVTVYGYTF
j_gene: TRBJ1-6; d_gene: -; v_gene: TRBV5-4; abundance: many; CDR3nt: TGTGCCAGCAGCTTATTACAGGATGGTTCACCCCTCCACTTT; CDR3aa: CASSLLQDGSPLHF
j_gene: TRBJ1-1; d_gene: -; v_gene: TRBV6-1; abundance: many; CDR3nt: TGTGCCAGCCGCGGGCGACAGGCTAAGAACACTGAAGCTTTCTTT; CDR3aa: CASRGRQAKNTEAFF
j_gene: TRBJ2-7; d_gene: TRBD2; v_gene: TRBV20-1; abundance: few; CDR3nt: TGCAGTGCTAGCGGGGGAGGAGGCGGGGGGGCCTACGAGCAGTACTTC; CDR3aa: CSASGGGGGGAYEQYF
j_gene: TRBJ1-2; d_gene: TRBD1; v_gene: TRBV20-1; abundance: many; CDR3nt: TGCAGTGTCCAAGAACAGGGGGGGAGGTATGGCTACACCTTC; CDR3aa: CSVQEQGGRYGYTF
j_gene: TRBJ2-2; d_gene: TRBD1; v_gene: TRBV2; abundance: many; CDR3nt: TGTGCCAGCAGTGGACAGGGGTTGAACACCGGGGAGCTGTTTTTT; CDR3aa: CASSGQGLNTGELFF
j_gene: TRBJ1-5; d_gene: -; v_gene: TRBV6-2/TRBV6-3; abundance: -; CDR3nt: TGTGCCAGCAGACCTGCGGGGGCGATCAATCATCCCCAGCATTTT; CDR3aa: CASRPAGAINHPQHF
j_gene: TRBJ1-2; d_gene: -; v_gene: TRBV6-5; abundance: -; CDR3nt: TGTGCCAGCCGTTGGACAGTGGGTGAAGTGAACTATGGCTACACCTTC; CDR3aa: CASRWTVGEVNYGYTF
j_gene: TRBJ2-7; d_gene: -; v_gene: TRBV12-3/TRBV12-4; abundance: many; CDR3nt: TGTGCCACCCGTCCAGGGAAGAAGCAGTACTTC; CDR3aa: CATRPGKKQYF
j_gene: TRBJ1-1; d_gene: -; v_gene: TRBV7-2; abundance: few; CDR3nt: TGTGCCAGCAGGCCCGGGACAAACCCTGAAGCTTTCTTT; CDR3aa: CASRPGTNPEAFF
j_gene: TRBJ2-6; d_gene: TRBD1; v_gene: TRBV6-1; abundance: many; CDR3nt: TGTGCCAGCAGTAGGGACAGGGCACGCTCTGGGGCCAACGTCCTGACTTTC; CDR3aa: CASSRDRARSGANVLTF
j_gene: TRBJ1-2; d_gene: -; v_gene: TRBV5-4; abundance: many; CDR3nt: TGTGCCAGCAGCCATGCTACAGGGAACTATGGCTACACCTTC; CDR3aa: CASSHATGNYGYTF
j_gene: TRBJ1-5; d_gene: -; v_gene: TRBV6-1; abundance: -; CDR3nt: TGTGTCAGCAGTGGTGTACAGAGGAGCAATCAGCCCGAGCATTTT; CDR3aa: CVSSGVQRSNQPEHF
j_gene: TRBJ2-1; d_gene: -; v_gene: TRBV10-3; abundance: many; CDR3nt: TGTGCCATCAGTGAGGGGGTAAGGTTACAAGGTGAGCAGTTCTTC; CDR3aa: CAISEGVRLQGEQFF
j_gene: TRBJ1-4; d_gene: -; v_gene: TRBV5-6; abundance: many; CDR3nt: TGTGCCAGCAGCTTGGCGGGACAAAGGGGCACTAATGAAAAACTGTTTTTT; CDR3aa: CASSLAGQRGTNEKLFF
j_gene: TRBJ1-5; d_gene: -; v_gene: TRBV10-2; abundance: many; CDR3nt: TGCGCCAGCAGTGATAGGGGACAAAGCAATCAGCCCCAGCATTTT; CDR3aa: CASSDRGQSNQPQHF
j_gene: TRBJ2-7; d_gene: TRBD2; v_gene: TRBV14; abundance: many; CDR3nt: TGTGCCAGCAGCCCGAAACGGGGCCGGGGGGGCTCCTACGAGCAGTACTTC; CDR3aa: CASSPKRGRGGSYEQYF
j_gene: TRBJ2-2; d_gene: -; v_gene: TRBV7-6; abundance: -; CDR3nt: TGTGCCAGCAGCTTAGACCGGAGGTTTGGGGAGCTGTTTTTT; CDR3aa: CASSLDRRFGELFF
j_gene: TRBJ1-1; d_gene: -; v_gene: TRBV12-3/TRBV12-4; abundance: -; CDR3nt: TGTGCCAGCACGGGGGGGCGGGCGAACACTGAAGCTTTCTTT; CDR3aa: CASTGGRANTEAFF
j_gene: TRBJ1-2; d_gene: -; v_gene: TRBV5-4; abundance: few; CDR3nt: TGTGCCAGCAGCTTGGGTGGGAGTTATGGCTACACCTTC; CDR3aa: CASSLGGSYGYTF
j_gene: TRBJ2-7; d_gene: -; v_gene: TRBV3-1; abundance: many; CDR3nt: TGTGCCAGCAGCCCGGGACCCCTCTCCTACGAGCAGTACTTC; CDR3aa: CASSPGPLSYEQYF
j_gene: TRBJ2-3; d_gene: -; v_gene: TRBV2; abundance: many; CDR3nt: TGTGCCAGCATCCGGGACCCTAGCACAGATACGCAGTATTTT; CDR3aa: CASIRDPSTDTQYF
j_gene: TRBJ1-5; d_gene: TRBD1; v_gene: TRBV7-2; abundance: many; CDR3nt: TGTGCCAGCAGCTTAGTAGGACAGGGATTGAAGCCCCAGCATTTT; CDR3aa: CASSLVGQGLKPQHF
j_gene: TRBJ2-7; d_gene: -; v_gene: TRBV4-3; abundance: many; CDR3nt: TGCGCCAGCAGCCAAGACAAGGGATCGGGGAGGAGGCAGTACTTC; CDR3aa: CASSQDKGSGRRQYF
j_gene: TRBJ1-1; d_gene: -; v_gene: TRBV28; abundance: many; CDR3nt: TGTGCCAGCAGTACACAGGGTTGGGGAGCTTTCTTT; CDR3aa: CASSTQGWGAFF
j_gene: TRBJ2-1; d_gene: -; v_gene: TRBV19; abundance: many; CDR3nt: TGTGCCAGTAGTACGCGGGGCCCAGGCGGTTACAATGAGCAGTTCTTC; CDR3aa: CASSTRGPGGYNEQFF
j_gene: TRBJ1-1; d_gene: -; v_gene: TRBV5-1; abundance: many; CDR3nt: TGCGCCAGCAGCTTGGAAGGTCCCTTTACTGAAGCTTTCTTT; CDR3aa: CASSLEGPFTEAFF
j_gene: TRBJ2-1; d_gene: TRBD1; v_gene: TRBV15; abundance: many; CDR3nt: TGTGCCACCAGCAGAGGAGGAACAGGGGTGGGCAATGAGCAGTTCTTC; CDR3aa: CATSRGGTGVGNEQFF
j_gene: TRBJ2-7; d_gene: TRBD1; v_gene: TRBV19; abundance: many; CDR3nt: TGTGCCAGTAGTTCCCCGGGACAGGGGGGGTACGAGCAGTACTTC; CDR3aa: CASSSPGQGGYEQYF
j_gene: TRBJ1-6; d_gene: -; v_gene: TRBV2; abundance: many; CDR3nt: TGTGCCAGCACCGGACAAGGAAATTCACCCCTCCACTTT; CDR3aa: CASTGQGNSPLHF
j_gene: TRBJ1-1; d_gene: -; v_gene: TRBV6-1; abundance: many; CDR3nt: TGTGCCAGCAGTAGCCCTACAGGGAACACTGAAGCTTTCTTT; CDR3aa: CASSSPTGNTEAFF
j_gene: TRBJ2-5; d_gene: -; v_gene: TRBV3-1; abundance: many; CDR3nt: TGTGCCAGCAGCCAAGTCAGCCAAGAGACCCAGTACTTC; CDR3aa: CASSQVSQETQYF
j_gene: TRBJ1-2; d_gene: -; v_gene: TRBV20-1; abundance: many; CDR3nt: TGCAGTGCTTCTCCCAGGGCCTATGGCTACACCTTC; CDR3aa: CSASPRAYGYTF